What follows describes a single T cell receptor beta chain. This sample was taken from a study of T cell changes during pregnancy in multiple sclerosis. Clones were sequenced by immunoSEQ multiplex PCR, and TCRdb holds only the in-frame ones, with some missing. The data show over 50,000 clones, 87% seen once. Germline CDR1 SGHRS, CDR2 YFSETQ. The CDR3 length is 16 residues. The V and J ends lost 5 bases and 2 bases, in that order; junction bases with no gene match: 7. Sequencing input: peripheral blood from another person, used as feeder cells. This sequence originates from a human donor whose cells served as feeder cells for cultures in a pregnancy study. The V and J genes are TRBV5-1 and TRBJ2-1; 10 nucleotides line up with TRBD2. The CDR3 protein is CASRASSGGTYNEQFF. CDR3 sequence (DNA): TGCGCCAGCAGGGCCTCTAGCGGGGGTACCTACAATGAGCAGTTCTTC. The variable domain in full, with the rest retrieved from reference TRBV5-1 and TRBJ2-1, is KAGVTQTPRYLIKTRGQQVTLSCSPISGHRSVSWYQQTPGQGLQFLFEYFSETQRNKGNFPGRFSGRQFSNSRSEMNVSTLELGDSALYLCASRASSGGTYNEQFFGPGTRLTVL.